This T cell receptor beta chain comes out of a study of blood T cell repertoires in COVID-19. Study-wide background: COVID-19 samples from acute and convalescent phases originated in the United States, Italy and Spain.

Participants were aged about 18 to 95 years, lived in under 30 US areas, and enrolled virtually. The CDR3 length is 15 residues. V was clipped by 6 bases and J by 5 bases; unmatched bases: 6. Germline CDR1 ENHRY, CDR2 SYGVKD. Measured with immunoSEQ multiplex PCR; TCRdb has only the in-frame clones, and not every one. Of about 280,000 clones listed, around 84% were seen once; the top ten hold 4.5% to 6%. The clonotype originates from a man aged 35 to 55 who had been exposed to COVID-19. This chain connects TRBV10-3 to TRBJ2-2, with 10 bases identical to TRBD2. Sequencing used PBMCs or T cells enriched from blood (not recorded which). CDR3 loop: CAIRDSGGKTGELFF. CDR3 coding DNA: TGTGCCATCAGAGATAGCGGGGGGAAGACCGGGGAGCTGTTTTTT.